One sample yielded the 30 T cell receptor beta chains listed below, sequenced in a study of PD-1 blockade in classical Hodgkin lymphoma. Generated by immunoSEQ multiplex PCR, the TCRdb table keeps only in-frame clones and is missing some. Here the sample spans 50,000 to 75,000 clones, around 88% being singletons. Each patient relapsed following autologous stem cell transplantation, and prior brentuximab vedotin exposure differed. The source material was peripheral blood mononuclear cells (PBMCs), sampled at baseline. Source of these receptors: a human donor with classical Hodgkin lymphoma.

This CDR3 reads CASSWTGNEQFF. The CDR3 DNA reads as TGTGCCAGCAGCTGGACAGGCAATGAGCAGTTCTTC. The J gene is TRBJ2-1, the V gene TRBV7-9, with 7 bases aligning to TRBD1. This CDR3 has 12 residues. The J segment lost 6 bases and the V segment lost 4 bases, leaving 0 bases of the junction unmatched. Germline loops: CDR1 SEHNR, CDR2 FQNEAQ (reference sequence).

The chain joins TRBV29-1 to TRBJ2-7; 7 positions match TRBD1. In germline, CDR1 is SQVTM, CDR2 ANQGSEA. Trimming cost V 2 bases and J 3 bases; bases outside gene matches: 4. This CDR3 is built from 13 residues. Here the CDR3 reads CSVEPYRGYEQYF. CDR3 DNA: TGCAGCGTTGAACCCTACAGGGGCTACGAGCAGTACTTC.

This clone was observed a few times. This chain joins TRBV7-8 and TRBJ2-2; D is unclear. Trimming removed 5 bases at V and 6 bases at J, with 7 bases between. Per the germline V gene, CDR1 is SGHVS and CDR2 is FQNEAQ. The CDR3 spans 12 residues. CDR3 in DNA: TGTGCCAGCAGCCTATCGGCCGGGGAGCTGTTTTTT. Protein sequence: CASSLSAGELFF.

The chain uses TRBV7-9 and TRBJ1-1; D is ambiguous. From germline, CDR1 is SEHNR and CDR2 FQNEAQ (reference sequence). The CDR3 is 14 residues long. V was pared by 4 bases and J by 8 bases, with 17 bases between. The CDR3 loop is CASSSALLDSEAFF. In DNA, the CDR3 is TGTGCCAGCAGCTCCGCCCTCTTAGACTCGGAAGCTTTCTTT.

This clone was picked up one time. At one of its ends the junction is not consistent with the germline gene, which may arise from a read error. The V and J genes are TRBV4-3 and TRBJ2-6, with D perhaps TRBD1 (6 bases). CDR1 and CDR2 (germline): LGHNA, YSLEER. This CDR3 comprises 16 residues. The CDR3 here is CASSQDRGSGVNVLTF. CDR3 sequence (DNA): TGCGCCAGCAGCCAAGATCGCGGGTCAGGGGTCAACGTCCTGACTTTC.

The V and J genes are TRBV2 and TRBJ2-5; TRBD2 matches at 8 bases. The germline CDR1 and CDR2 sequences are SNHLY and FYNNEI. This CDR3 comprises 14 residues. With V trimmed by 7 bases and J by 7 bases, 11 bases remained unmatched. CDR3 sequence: CASTLAGTRVTQYF. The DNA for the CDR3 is TGTGCCAGCACTCTAGCGGGTACTCGAGTGACCCAGTACTTC.

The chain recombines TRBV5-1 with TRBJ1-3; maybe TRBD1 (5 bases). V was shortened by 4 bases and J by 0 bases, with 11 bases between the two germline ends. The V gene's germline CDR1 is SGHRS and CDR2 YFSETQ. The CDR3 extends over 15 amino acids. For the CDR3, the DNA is TGCGCCAGCAGCGGCAGGGATTCCTCTGGAAACACCATATATTTT. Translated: CASSGRDSSGNTIYF.

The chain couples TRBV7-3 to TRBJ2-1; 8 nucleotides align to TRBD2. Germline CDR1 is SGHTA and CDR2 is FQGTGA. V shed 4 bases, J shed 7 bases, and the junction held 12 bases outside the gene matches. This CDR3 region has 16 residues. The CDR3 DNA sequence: TGTGCCAGCAGCTCAGGACTAGCAAGATTATTAAATGAGCAGTTCTTC. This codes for CASSSGLARLLNEQFF.

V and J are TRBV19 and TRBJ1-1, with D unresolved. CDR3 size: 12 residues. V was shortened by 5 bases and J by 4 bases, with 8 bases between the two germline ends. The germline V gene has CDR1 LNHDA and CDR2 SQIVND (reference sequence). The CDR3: CASSWGGTEAFF. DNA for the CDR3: TGTGCCAGTAGTTGGGGTGGCACTGAAGCTTTCTTT.

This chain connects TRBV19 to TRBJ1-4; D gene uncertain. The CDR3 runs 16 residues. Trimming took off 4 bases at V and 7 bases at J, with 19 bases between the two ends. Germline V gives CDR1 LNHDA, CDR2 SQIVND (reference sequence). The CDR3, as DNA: TGTGCCAGTAGTAGTCTTTCACTCGGTGGTAGTGAAAAACTGTTTTTT. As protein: CASSSLSLGGSEKLFF.

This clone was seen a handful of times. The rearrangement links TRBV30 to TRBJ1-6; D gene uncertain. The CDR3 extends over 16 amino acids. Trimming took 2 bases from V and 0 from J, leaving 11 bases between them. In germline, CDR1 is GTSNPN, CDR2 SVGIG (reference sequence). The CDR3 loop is CAWSLERSSYNSPLHF. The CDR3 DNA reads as TGTGCCTGGAGTTTGGAGCGCAGCTCCTATAATTCACCCCTCCACTTT.

The CDR3 spells CASSGTLGDNTEAFF. CDR3 coding DNA: TGTGCCAGCTCGGGGACCCTCGGGGATAACACTGAAGCTTTCTTT. This sequence joins TRBV5-6 and TRBJ1-1; D perhaps matches TRBD1 (5 bases). This CDR3 is built from 15 residues. V was cut by 7 bases and J by 2 bases, with 18 bases left in between. Per the germline V gene, CDR1 is SGHDT and CDR2 is YYEEEE.

This chain's CDR3 is CASLKRGFASTDTQYF. In DNA form, the CDR3 reads TGTGCCAGCCTTAAGCGGGGGTTTGCCTCTACAGATACGCAGTATTTT. The chain joins TRBV7-9 to TRBJ2-3, with TRBD2 identical over 8 bases. Germline CDR1 SEHNR, CDR2 FQNEAQ (reference sequence). Unmatched junction bases numbered 13, after V lost 8 bases and J lost 3 bases. This CDR3 contains 16 residues.

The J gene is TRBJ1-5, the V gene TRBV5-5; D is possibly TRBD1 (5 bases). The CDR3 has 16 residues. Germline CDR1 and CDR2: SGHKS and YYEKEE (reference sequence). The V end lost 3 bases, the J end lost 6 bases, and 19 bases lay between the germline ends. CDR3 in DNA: TGTGCCAGCAGCTCATCTATCCCTCAGGGTCCTCAGCCCCAGCATTTT. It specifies CASSSSIPQGPQPQHF.

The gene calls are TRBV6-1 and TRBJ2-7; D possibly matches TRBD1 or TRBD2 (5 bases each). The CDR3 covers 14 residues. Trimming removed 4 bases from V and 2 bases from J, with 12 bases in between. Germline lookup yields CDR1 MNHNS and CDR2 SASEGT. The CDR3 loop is CASSGFQGPYEQYF. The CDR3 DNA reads TGTGCCAGCAGTGGATTTCAGGGACCCTACGAGCAGTACTTC.

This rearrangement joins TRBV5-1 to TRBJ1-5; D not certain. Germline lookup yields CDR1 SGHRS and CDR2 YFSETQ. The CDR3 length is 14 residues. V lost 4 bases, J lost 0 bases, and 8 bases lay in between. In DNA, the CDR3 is TGCGCCAGCAGCCCGGACGATAGCAATCAGCCCCAGCATTTT. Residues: CASSPDDSNQPQHF.

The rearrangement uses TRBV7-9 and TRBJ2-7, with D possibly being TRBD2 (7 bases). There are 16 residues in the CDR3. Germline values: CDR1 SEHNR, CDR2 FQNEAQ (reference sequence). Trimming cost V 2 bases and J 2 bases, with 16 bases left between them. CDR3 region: CASSLISRGGPYEQYF. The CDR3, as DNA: TGTGCCAGCAGCTTAATTAGTAGGGGGGGGCCCTACGAGCAGTACTTC.

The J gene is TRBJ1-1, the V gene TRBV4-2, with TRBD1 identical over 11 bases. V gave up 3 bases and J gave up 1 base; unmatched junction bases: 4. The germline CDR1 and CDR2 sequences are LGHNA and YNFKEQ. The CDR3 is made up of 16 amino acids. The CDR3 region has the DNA TGTGCCAGCAGCCACTTGGGACAGGGGGGGAACACTGAAGCTTTCTTT. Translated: CASSHLGQGGNTEAFF.

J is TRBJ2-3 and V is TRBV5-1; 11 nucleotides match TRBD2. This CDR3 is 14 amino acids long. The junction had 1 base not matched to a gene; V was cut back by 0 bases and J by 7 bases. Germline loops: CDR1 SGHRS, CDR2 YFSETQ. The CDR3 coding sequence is TGCGCCAGCAGCTTGGCGACTAGCGGGAATACGCAGTATTTT. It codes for CASSLATSGNTQYF.

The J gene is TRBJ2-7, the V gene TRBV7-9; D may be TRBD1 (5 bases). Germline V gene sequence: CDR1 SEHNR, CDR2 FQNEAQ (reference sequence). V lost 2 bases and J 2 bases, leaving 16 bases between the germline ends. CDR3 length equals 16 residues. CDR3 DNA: TGTGCCAGCAGCTTATACTTAGGGGTAGGGACCTACGAGCAGTACTTC. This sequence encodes CASSLYLGVGTYEQYF.

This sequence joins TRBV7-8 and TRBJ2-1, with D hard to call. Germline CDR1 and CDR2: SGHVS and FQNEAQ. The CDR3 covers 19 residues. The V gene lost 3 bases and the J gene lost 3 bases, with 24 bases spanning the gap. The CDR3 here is CASSFSPGMEPSSYNEQFF. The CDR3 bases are TGTGCCAGCAGCTTTTCACCAGGTATGGAGCCCTCGAGCTACAATGAGCAGTTCTTC.

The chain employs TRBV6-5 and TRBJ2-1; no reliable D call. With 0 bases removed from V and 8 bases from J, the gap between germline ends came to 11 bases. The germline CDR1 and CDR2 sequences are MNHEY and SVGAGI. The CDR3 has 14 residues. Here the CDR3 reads CASSYSREAHEQFF. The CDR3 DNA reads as TGTGCCAGCAGTTACTCAAGGGAAGCGCATGAGCAGTTCTTC.

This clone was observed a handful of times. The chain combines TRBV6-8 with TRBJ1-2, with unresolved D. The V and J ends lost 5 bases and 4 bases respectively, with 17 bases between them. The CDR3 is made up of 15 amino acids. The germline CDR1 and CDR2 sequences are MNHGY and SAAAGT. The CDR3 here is CASSPQPVEGYGYTF. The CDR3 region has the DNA TGTGCCAGCAGTCCACAGCCCGTTGAAGGCTATGGCTACACCTTC.

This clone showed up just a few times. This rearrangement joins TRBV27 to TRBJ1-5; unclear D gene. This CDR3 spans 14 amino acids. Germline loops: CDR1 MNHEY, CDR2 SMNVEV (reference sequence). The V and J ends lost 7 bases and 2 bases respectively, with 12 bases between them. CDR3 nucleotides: TGTGCCAGCAAACACGGGAGAGGCAATCAGCCCCAGCATTTT. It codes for CASKHGRGNQPQHF.

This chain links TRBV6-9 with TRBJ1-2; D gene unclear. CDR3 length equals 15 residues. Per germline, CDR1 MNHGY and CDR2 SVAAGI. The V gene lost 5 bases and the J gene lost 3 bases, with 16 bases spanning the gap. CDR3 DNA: TGTGCCAGCAGTCCCGGAGGTAGCACGGACTATGGCTACACCTTC. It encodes CASSPGGSTDYGYTF.

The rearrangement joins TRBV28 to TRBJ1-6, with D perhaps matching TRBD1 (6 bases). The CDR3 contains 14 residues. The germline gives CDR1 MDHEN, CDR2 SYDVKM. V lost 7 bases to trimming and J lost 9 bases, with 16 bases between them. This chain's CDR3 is CASTEAQGSSPLHF. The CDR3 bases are TGTGCCAGCACTGAAGCCCAGGGGAGTTCACCCCTCCACTTT.

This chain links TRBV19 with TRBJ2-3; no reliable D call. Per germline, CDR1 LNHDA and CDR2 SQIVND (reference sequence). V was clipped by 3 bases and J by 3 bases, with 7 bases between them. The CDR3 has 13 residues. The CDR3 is CASSIKGTDTQYF. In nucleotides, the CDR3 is TGTGCCAGTAGTATCAAGGGAACAGATACGCAGTATTTT.

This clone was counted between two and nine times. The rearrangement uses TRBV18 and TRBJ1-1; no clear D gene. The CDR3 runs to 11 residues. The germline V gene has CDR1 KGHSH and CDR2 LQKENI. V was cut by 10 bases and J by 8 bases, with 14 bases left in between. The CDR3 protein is CATATDREAFF. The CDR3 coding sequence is TGTGCCACCGCCACAGATAGGGAAGCTTTCTTT.

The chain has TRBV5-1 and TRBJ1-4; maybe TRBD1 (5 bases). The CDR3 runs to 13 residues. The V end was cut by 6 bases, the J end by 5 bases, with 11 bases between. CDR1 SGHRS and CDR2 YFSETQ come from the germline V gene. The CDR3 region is CASKRDLNEKLFF. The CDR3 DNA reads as TGCGCCAGCAAAAGGGACCTCAATGAAAAACTGTTTTTT.

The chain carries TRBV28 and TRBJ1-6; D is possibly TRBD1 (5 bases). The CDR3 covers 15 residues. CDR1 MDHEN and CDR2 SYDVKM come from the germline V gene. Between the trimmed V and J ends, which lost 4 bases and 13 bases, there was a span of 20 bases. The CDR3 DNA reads TGTGCCAGCAGTTACACATCCCGTTCAGGGTATCCCCTCCACTTT. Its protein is CASSYTSRSGYPLHF.